This TCR beta chain was captured in a study of control samples from healthy donors and cancer patients. The data were produced by immunoSEQ multiplex PCR, yet TCRdb's version contains in-frame clones alone and is incomplete. Among about 93,000 clones listed, approximately 90% were seen once. Trimming removed 4 bases at V and 5 bases at J, with 12 bases between. CDR3 length: 13 residues. Germline V gene sequence: CDR1 SGHRS, CDR2 YFSETQ. V and J are TRBV5-1 and TRBJ1-1, with D possibly being TRBD1 (6 bases). The receptor was isolated from a woman between 70 and 85 years old in good health. Source material: blood. The CDR3 nucleotides are TGCGCCAGCAGCCTGGGACAAGCGACTGAAGCTTTCTTT. It codes for CASSLGQATEAFF.